Each of the 2 T cell receptor beta chains below was sequenced from the same sample in a study of blood T cell repertoires in COVID-19. Libraries were prepared by immunoSEQ multiplex PCR; TCRdb keeps only in-frame clonotypes and omits some of them. The sample includes tens of thousands of clones, approximately 90% of them seen just once. The sequencing sample was made of peripheral blood. The receptors were sampled from a human donor in a cohort sampled during active COVID-19.

This chain connects TRBV11-3 to TRBJ2-7, with TRBD1 as a possible D gene (5 bases). The CDR3 contains 13 residues. Trimming pared 0 bases from V and 3 bases from J, leaving 6 bases between. In germline, CDR1 is SGHNT, CDR2 YENEEA. Written as DNA, the CDR3 is TGTGCCAGCAGCTTAGAGACAGACTACGAGCAGTACTTC. This sequence encodes CASSLETDYEQYF.

The rearrangement joins TRBV19 to TRBJ1-5, with a tentative D call TRBD1 (5 bases). The V end lost 11 bases, the J end lost 8 bases, and 22 bases lay between the germline ends. CDR1 and CDR2 from the germline V gene are LNHDA and SQIVND (reference sequence). This CDR3 is built from 14 residues. CDR3 sequence (DNA): TGTGCCGCAGGGTTTTTAGGCAGCTCGGAGCCCCAGCATTTT. Protein: CAAGFLGSSEPQHF.